One and the same sample provided the 26 T cell receptor beta chains below, sequenced in a study of early T cells in non-severe SARS-CoV-2 infection. In TCRdb, the 5' RACE reads were re-called with MiXCR into one record per CDR3 protein. The top ten clones hold 5% to 7.5% of a sample with about 92,000 distinct CDR3 sequences, 14% of them seen once. The source material was whole blood. These receptors all come from an adult who was a healthcare worker with PCR-confirmed SARS-CoV-2 infection or an uninfected control (not recorded which).

V and J are TRBV5-1 and TRBJ2-1, with 14 bases that match TRBD2. The germline V gene has CDR1 SGHRS and CDR2 YFSETQ. CDR3 length: 18 residues. The J segment lost 9 bases and the V segment lost 2 bases, leaving 13 bases of the junction unmatched. In nucleotides, the CDR3 is TGCGCCAGCAGCTTCCGGACTAGCGGGGGGCCTATATCCAGTGAGCAGTTCTTC. This translates into CASSFRTSGGPISSEQFF.

In its sample, this clonotype was seen many times. The chain joins TRBV5-6 to TRBJ1-6, with 10 bases lining up with TRBD1. The V and J ends lost 3 bases and 10 bases, in that order; junction bases with no gene match: 7. Germline V gives CDR1 SGHDT, CDR2 YYEEEE. The length of the CDR3 is 15 residues. The CDR3 loop is CASSYSGTGASPLHF. In DNA form, the CDR3 reads TGTGCCAGCAGCTACTCCGGGACAGGGGCATCACCCCTCCACTTT.

The table lists this clonotype with a few counts. The V and J genes are TRBV7-3 and TRBJ2-3; a weak D match, TRBD1 (5 bases). Between the trimmed V and J ends, which lost 3 bases and 4 bases, there was a span of 8 bases. This CDR3 is 13 amino acids long. CDR1 SGHTA and CDR2 FQGTGA come from the germline V gene. The CDR3 region is CASSFQGSDTQYF. The CDR3 nucleotides are TGTGCCAGCAGCTTCCAGGGTTCAGATACGCAGTATTTT. Complete variable domain (other parts from reference TRBV7-3 and TRBJ2-3): GAGVSQTPSNKVTEKGKYVELRCDPISGHTALYWYRQSLGQGPEFLIYFQGTGAADDSGLPNDRFFAVRPEGSVSTLKIQRTERGDSAVYLCASSFQGSDTQYFGPGTRLTVL.

This clonotype was seen a handful of times. The rearrangement uses TRBV29-1 and TRBJ1-2, with TRBD1 identical over 10 bases. V trimming: 4 bases; J trimming: 4 bases; junction bases outside the gene matches: 6. This CDR3 is built from 14 residues. Germline values: CDR1 SQVTM, CDR2 ANQGSEA. DNA of the CDR3: TGCAGCGTTGGGGAAAGACAGGGGGCCTATGGCTACACCTTC. Residues: CSVGERQGAYGYTF.

This chain links TRBV11-2 with TRBJ2-1, with D perhaps matching TRBD2 (6 bases). The CDR3 spans 19 residues. The V gene's germline CDR1 is SGHAT and CDR2 FQNNGV. Trimming pared 5 bases from V and 7 bases from J, leaving 30 bases between. DNA for the CDR3: TGTGCCAGCAGCACCGTTCGACTAGTGACTCCCGTTCGTTTAAATGAGCAGTTCTTC. Its translation: CASSTVRLVTPVRLNEQFF.

The CDR3 nucleotides are TGCGCCAGCAGCTTGGAAGGCGGGGACGAGCAGTACTTC. Translation gives CASSLEGGDEQYF. The chain recombines TRBV5-1 with TRBJ2-7; D is perhaps TRBD2 (6 bases). Germline V gene lookup returns CDR1 SGHRS and CDR2 YFSETQ. Trimming stripped 0 bases from V and 5 bases from J, with 9 bases between. The CDR3 is 13 amino acids.

The chain uses TRBV6-1 and TRBJ2-7; the D gene is possibly TRBD1 (7 bases). The CDR3 extends over 14 amino acids. Trimming pared 4 bases from V and 2 bases from J, leaving 12 bases between. Germline V gives CDR1 MNHNS, CDR2 SASEGT. CDR3 sequence (DNA): TGTGCCAGCAGTGCGGCAGGGGGGACCTACGAGCAGTACTTC. Protein product: CASSAAGGTYEQYF.

This clonotype appeared many times. The gene calls are TRBV29-1 and TRBJ2-2; TRBD1 matches at 7 bases. The CDR3 length is 14 residues. In germline, CDR1 is SQVTM, CDR2 ANQGSEA. Trimming took 5 bases from V and 2 from J; bases not matched to a gene: 5. CDR3 DNA: TGCAGCGTTACAGGGGCGTTTAACACCGGGGAGCTGTTTTTT. This codes for CSVTGAFNTGELFF.

This clonotype was observed many times. The chain carries TRBV11-2 and TRBJ1-2; 10 nucleotides line up with TRBD1. The germline V gene encodes CDR1 SGHAT and CDR2 FQNNGV. This CDR3 is built from 19 residues. The ends lost 5 bases at V and 0 bases at J; junction bases unmatched: 15. The CDR3 is CASSPNGQGVTPSNYGYTF. DNA of the CDR3: TGTGCCAGCAGCCCAAACGGACAGGGGGTTACCCCCTCTAACTATGGCTACACCTTC.

The table lists this clonotype with a few counts. The CDR3 sequence is CASSSRTGTYEQYF. CDR3 DNA: TGTGCCAGCAGCTCCAGGACAGGGACCTACGAGCAGTACTTC. J is TRBJ2-7 and V is TRBV11-2; 8 bases are a match to TRBD1. The CDR3 consists of 14 residues. The germline V gene has CDR1 SGHAT and CDR2 FQNNGV. V was pared by 4 bases and J by 2 bases, with 4 bases of the junction left unmatched.

The table lists this clonotype with many counts. The CDR3, as DNA: TGTGCCAGCAGTTACGGGGGGACAGGGAATCGGGAAAAACTGTTTTTT. It specifies CASSYGGTGNREKLFF. This chain links TRBV6-6 with TRBJ1-4; TRBD1 matches at 9 bases. V lost 2 bases to trimming and J lost 8 bases; unmatched junction nucleotides: 9. Germline V gives CDR1 MNHNY, CDR2 SVGAGI (reference sequence). The CDR3 is 16 amino acids.

The table lists this clonotype with a few counts. The chain employs TRBV29-1 and TRBJ2-3; D not certain. V shed 2 bases and J shed 9 bases, with 6 bases lying between them. This CDR3 is built from 10 residues. From germline, CDR1 is SQVTM and CDR2 ANQGSEA. Written as DNA, the CDR3 is TGCAGCGTTGAAACGGAGACGCAGTATTTT. This encodes CSVETETQYF.

The chain has TRBV5-1 and TRBJ2-2; 7 nucleotides match TRBD1. The trim removed 4 bases at V and 0 bases at J, leaving 6 bases unmatched. The CDR3 has 16 amino acids. Germline-derived CDR1 and CDR2 are SGHRS and YFSETQ. The chain's CDR3 is CASSPSGQANTGELFF. The CDR3 nucleotides are TGCGCCAGCAGCCCATCCGGACAGGCGAACACCGGGGAGCTGTTTTTT. Filled out from reference TRBV5-1 and TRBJ2-2, the complete variable domain reads KAGVTQTPRYLIKTRGQQVTLSCSPISGHRSVSWYQQTPGQGLQFLFEYFSETQRNKGNFPGRFSGRQFSNSRSEMNVSTLELGDSALYLCASSPSGQANTGELFFGEGSRLTVL.

This clonotype has only a few counts. This chain joins TRBV5-1 and TRBJ2-2, with TRBD1 matching 10 bases. CDR3 length: 16 amino acids. Trimming took 0 bases from V and 4 from J; bases not matched to a gene: 3. Germline CDR1 and CDR2: SGHRS and YFSETQ. The CDR3 DNA reads TGCGCCAGCAGCTTGGTGACAGGGGGCGTCACCGGGGAGCTGTTTTTT. This codes for CASSLVTGGVTGELFF.

A few counts support this clonotype. The V gene is TRBV7-9, the J gene TRBJ1-3; D perhaps matches TRBD1 (6 bases). The V gene lost 5 bases and the J gene lost 7 bases, with 18 bases spanning the gap. This CDR3 region has 15 residues. The germline CDR1 and CDR2 sequences are SEHNR and FQNEAQ (reference sequence). CDR3 DNA sequence: TGTGCCAGCAGCGCAGGGGATCTGCAGGGCAACACCATATATTTT. It translates to CASSAGDLQGNTIYF.

The sample holds many counts of this clonotype. Germline is not matched at one junction end, which may reflect a read error. This chain joins TRBV9 and TRBJ2-3, with D possibly being TRBD2 (5 bases). Germline assignment: CDR1 SGDLS and CDR2 YYNGEE. CDR3 size: 13 residues. The DNA for the CDR3 is TGTGCCAGCAGCGTAGTAACCCTAGCCCTTCCAGATTTT. It is translated as CASSVVTLALPDF. The complete variable domain, with remaining parts taken from reference TRBV9 and TRBJ2-3, reads DSGVTQTPKHLITATGQRVTLRCSPRSGDLSVYWYQQSLDQGLQFLIQYYNGEERAKGNILERFSAQQFPDLHSELNLSSLELGDSALYFCASSVVTLALPDFGPGTRLTVL.

Many counts were recorded for this clonotype. The CDR3 here is CASSSLAGPTYNEQFF. The CDR3 DNA reads as TGTGCCAGCAGCTCCCTAGCGGGGCCAACCTACAATGAGCAGTTCTTC. V and J are TRBV7-3 and TRBJ2-1, with 9 bases identical to TRBD2. The CDR3 totals 16 residues. Looked up from germline, CDR1 is SGHTA and CDR2 is FQGTGA. V was pared by 4 bases and J by 2 bases, with 6 bases of the junction left unmatched.

V gene TRBV5-1 combines with J gene TRBJ1-6, with 9 bases that match TRBD1. The germline V gene has CDR1 SGHRS and CDR2 YFSETQ. The CDR3 runs 16 residues. Germline trimming cut 6 bases from V and 4 bases from J; bases unmatched to any gene: 8. CDR3 DNA sequence: TGCGCCAGCACCATAGGAGACAGGGGGTATAATTCACCCCTCCACTTT. It is translated as CASTIGDRGYNSPLHF.

The V call is TRBV19, the J call TRBJ2-1; D tentatively fits TRBD1 or TRBD2 (5 bases each). The ends were cut back, 7 bases at V and 7 bases at J, with 8 bases in the middle. This CDR3 has 11 residues. The germline V gene has CDR1 LNHDA and CDR2 SQIVND (reference sequence). The CDR3 loop reads CASNWGNEQFF. CDR3 in DNA: TGTGCCAGTAACTGGGGGAATGAGCAGTTCTTC.

This clonotype was seen a handful of times. The chain links TRBV7-6 to TRBJ2-2, with D unclear. The CDR3 length is 12 residues. Trimming left V 2 bases short and J 5 bases short, with 3 bases between. CDR1 SGHVS and CDR2 FNYEAQ come from the germline V gene. This CDR3 reads CASSLFTGELFF. The CDR3, as DNA: TGTGCCAGCAGCTTATTTACCGGGGAGCTGTTTTTT. Supplemented by reference TRBV7-6 and TRBJ2-2, the full variable domain reads GAGVSQSPRYKVTKRGQDVALRCDPISGHVSLYWYRQALGQGPEFLTYFNYEAQQDKSGLPNDRFSAERPEGSISTLTIQRTEQRDSAMYRCASSLFTGELFFGEGSRLTVL.

The chain combines TRBV7-2 with TRBJ1-2, with D unresolved. The ends were cut back, 6 bases at V and 5 bases at J, with 10 bases in the middle. Germline lookup yields CDR1 SGHTA and CDR2 FQGNSA. The CDR3 is made up of 12 amino acids. CDR3 sequence: CASSPVGYGYTF. DNA of the CDR3: TGTGCCAGCAGTCCCGTTGGGTATGGCTACACCTTC. Combining the CDR3 with reference TRBV7-2 and TRBJ1-2 gives the whole variable domain GAGVSQSPSNKVTEKGKDVELRCDPISGHTALYWYRQSLGQGLEFLIYFQGNSAPDKSGLPSDRFSAERTGGSVSTLTIQRTQQEDSAVYLCASSPVGYGYTFGSGTRLTVV.

Many counts were recorded for this clonotype. The V and J genes are TRBV27 and TRBJ1-6; no firm D call. Trimming pared 6 bases from V and 8 bases from J, leaving 17 bases between. The CDR3 consists of 15 residues. The germline V gene has CDR1 MNHEY and CDR2 SMNVEV (reference sequence). CDR3 DNA sequence: TGTGCCAGCAGGTCTGAGAGTTCGGGAGATTCACCCCTCCACTTT. It translates to CASRSESSGDSPLHF.

The rearrangement links TRBV13 to TRBJ1-6, with D possibly TRBD1 on 6 matching bases. Germline CDR1 and CDR2: PRHDT and FYEKMQ (reference sequence). Trimming left V 1 base short and J 6 bases short, with 10 bases between. The CDR3 is 15 residues long. The CDR3 loop is CASSLAQGTNSPLHF. DNA of the CDR3: TGTGCCAGCAGCTTAGCGCAGGGGACTAATTCACCCCTCCACTTT. The whole variable domain, remainder taken from reference TRBV13 and TRBJ1-6, is AAGVIQSPRHLIKEKRETATLKCYPIPRHDTVYWYQQGPGQDPQFLISFYEKMQSDKGSIPDRFSAQQFSDYHSELNMSSLELGDSALYFCASSLAQGTNSPLHFGNGTRLTVT.

This clonotype has only a few counts. V usage is TRBV7-3 and J usage is TRBJ2-1; TRBD1 might be the D (7 bases). Trimming left V 4 bases short and J 7 bases short, with 17 bases between. CDR3 length: 15 amino acids. The germline V gene encodes CDR1 SGHTA and CDR2 FQGTGA. DNA for the CDR3: TGTGCCAGCAGCTCCCTATCGACAGGGAGGAATGAGCAGTTCTTC. Translating gives CASSSLSTGRNEQFF. Full variable domain (rest looked up from reference TRBV7-3 and TRBJ2-1): GAGVSQTPSNKVTEKGKYVELRCDPISGHTALYWYRQSLGQGPEFLIYFQGTGAADDSGLPNDRFFAVRPEGSVSTLKIQRTERGDSAVYLCASSSLSTGRNEQFFGPGTRLTVL.

This clonotype showed up just a few times. The V call is TRBV5-1, the J call TRBJ2-5, with 11 bases that match TRBD2. Unmatched junction bases numbered 0, after V lost 2 bases and J lost 0 bases. The CDR3 runs to 15 residues. Germline CDR1 and CDR2: SGHRS and YFSETQ. The CDR3 DNA sequence: TGCGCCAGCAGCTTACTAGCGGGGGACCAAGAGACCCAGTACTTC. Amino acid sequence: CASSLLAGDQETQYF.

This clonotype was recorded a few times. V is TRBV28 and J is TRBJ2-7, with a tentative D call TRBD2 (5 bases). V lost 8 bases and J lost 0, with 14 bases in between. Germline V gives CDR1 MDHEN, CDR2 SYDVKM. The length of the CDR3 is 14 residues. As DNA, the CDR3 is TGTGCCAGCGACCCCGGGATCCTCTCCTACGAGCAGTACTTC. Its translation: CASDPGILSYEQYF.